This T cell receptor (beta chain) was profiled in a study of PD-1 blockade in classical Hodgkin lymphoma (dated by TCRdb to 2019 to 2021). About the full investigation: Nivolumab dosing was 3 mg/kg intravenously every 2 weeks, continuing until either disease progression or unacceptable toxicity. To define a peripheral blood immune signature of response to PD-1 blockade in classical Hodgkin lymphoma, the study combined TCR beta sequencing with CyTOF. Results the study describes overall, beyond this receptor: CD4+ but not CD8+ TCR diversity rose significantly by C4D1 (p=0.0027 vs p=0.16), most apparent in complete responders (p=0.02). Baseline TCR diversity was reported to be lower in newly diagnosed patients than in healthy donors, and even lower in relapsed/refractory patients. Only a single clinical trial cohort was studied, and what caused the repertoire differences, possibly disease activity or prior therapy, remained undefined. Among trial patients, those achieving complete response had baseline diversity similar to that of newly diagnosed patients, while diversity was significantly lower in partial responders and progressors. Diversity was lower in patients who began nivolumab less than 1 year after ASCT, so these patients were left out of later analyses to avoid confounding by immune reconstitution.

Genomic DNA was extracted with the Qiagen DNeasy kit from unsorted PBMCs and from negatively selected CD4+ and CD8+ fractions. TCR beta CDR3 regions were subjected to amplification by immunoSEQ multiplex PCR with primers that anneal to V and J segments. A synthetic immune receptor repertoire was used to minimize amplification bias, and any residual bias was removed computationally once sequencing was done. From the authors' description of their analysis: Custom Python scripts were used to quantify repertoire diversity as the Shannon entropy index. Unsorted, CD4+ and CD8+ repertoires were analyzed separately, except in combined analyses where CD4+ and CD8+ sequences were merged in silico. Clonal expansion was defined as a frequency increase of at least 2-fold after treatment compared with C1D1, and clones undetected at baseline were assigned a pseudocount of 0.5. Singleton clones were defined as clones with 0 or 1 copy at C1D1, and non-singleton clones were defined as clones with 2 or more copies. Clones expanded in unsorted samples were annotated as CD4+, CD8+ or unknown by matching protein sequences in sorted samples from the same patient. Diversity changes from C1D1 to C4D1 were tested in paired samples using Wilcoxon tests. TCRdb took over this immuneACCESS table, retaining in-frame rearrangements with V and J assigned. Such tables are incomplete; in checked studies, under half of the missing clones stem from an unresolved V gene, and the remainder is unexplained. The V and J calls and clone size come from that table; D and trimming were worked out from the DNA. The sample records around 30,000 clones, over 75% of which are singletons. The ten largest clones represent 15% to 20% of the sample.

Trimming costs V 7 bases and J 5 bases, and their ends lie 12 bases apart. For CDR1 and CDR2, the germline V gene lists MNHNS and SASEGT. The CDR3 runs 13 amino acids, cysteine and phenylalanine included. CDR3 DNA only is kept here, 39 bases in frame from base 1. The label giving this sample's time point can be read as: cycle 4 day 1 (C4D1), after 5 to 7 weeks of nivolumab. Every trial patient had relapsed following autologous stem cell transplantation, and prior brentuximab vedotin exposure was what differed among cohorts A, B and C. The trial cohort included 55 to 60 patients with relapsed/refractory classical Hodgkin lymphoma, and each patient had a best overall response of complete response, partial response or progressive disease. In the multi-cohort phase II CheckMate 205 trial, trial patients received single-agent nivolumab. An independent review committee assessed best overall response using the 2007 International Working Group response criteria. Trial PBMCs were collected immediately before nivolumab initiation (C1D1) and during therapy at cycle 2 day 1 and cycle 4 day 1. Peripheral blood was collected in 8 mL Vacutainer Cell Preparation Tubes, from which PBMCs were isolated by centrifugation and then cryopreserved.

This clone came up a few times. No cognate antigen has been identified for it. Within one base of it there is no much larger clone, and no base qualities were kept. The clonotype originates from a human donor with classical Hodgkin lymphoma. The chain employs TRBV6-1 and TRBJ2-1; too little of a D gene remains to name it. Specimen: peripheral blood mononuclear cells (PBMCs), collected before the fourth cycle of nivolumab. The CDR3 protein: CASTRRIDNEQFF. The sequenced DNA is TGTGCCAGCACGCGCAGGATCGACAATGAGCAGTTCTTC.